The clone carrying this T cell receptor (beta chain) was detected many times. This sample was included in a study of T-cell reconstitution after alpha-beta-depleted transplantation in children. The CDR3 is made up of 16 amino acids. The germline V gene encodes CDR1 SGHVS and CDR2 FNYEAQ. V was pared by 1 base and J by 1 base, with 13 bases between. Unique molecular identifiers were incorporated during preparation of the TCRbeta library. TCRdb re-derived calls from the PCR reads in MiXCR, one entry per CDR3 protein. Of approximately 240,000 distinct CDR3 sequences listed, about 9.5% are singletons. The receptor comes from a human donor who donated a stem cell graft to a child with acute lymphoblastic leukemia. Sequencing was performed on PBMCs from the stem cell graft donor, taken from the stem cell graft. The genes are TRBV7-6 and TRBJ1-2; D ambiguous. The CDR3 DNA reads TGTGCCAGCAGCTTAGATGCGACAACCGTTAACTATGGCTACACCTTC. It yields the protein CASSLDATTVNYGYTF.